The rows below give T cell receptor beta chains drawn from one sample of a study of shared clonotypes between healthy human individuals. Data came from immunoSEQ multiplex PCR; TCRdb stores just in-frame clones and leaves some out. The table has over 700,000 clones, 72% seen once. The source material was memory CD4+ T cells sorted from blood. Receptor source: a woman in her twenties or thirties in good health. Both conserved end residues are part of each CDR3. The D gene is left open where the match is weak. Where a row states a size, it is once, few, many or the class of an expanded clone; other rows omit it.

CDR3 DNA	CDR3 protein	J gene	V gene	D gene	clone size
TGTGCCAGCAGCAAAGCGGGACTAGCGGGAGGGCCAAACACCGGGGAGCTGTTTTTT	CASSKAGLAGGPNTGELFF	TRBJ2-2	TRBV21-1	-	-
TGTGCCAGCTCACCGCAGATGAAAGAGACCCAGTACTTC	CASSPQMKETQYF	TRBJ2-5	TRBV18	-	-
TGTGCCAGCAGCTTTCGGGAGAGCAATTCACCCCTCCACTTT	CASSFRESNSPLHF	TRBJ1-6	TRBV7-9	-	-
TGTGCCAGCAGAAGGGAACAAGAGACCCAGTACTTC	CASRREQETQYF	TRBJ2-5	TRBV2	-	-
TGTGCCAGCAGTCGGACAGGGCGGACCTACAATGAGCAGTTCTTC	CASSRTGRTYNEQFF	TRBJ2-1	TRBV6-1	TRBD1	few
TGCGCCAGCAGCCCTGGAAGGACAGCGACCTACGAGCAGTACTTC	CASSPGRTATYEQYF	TRBJ2-7	TRBV5-1	-	-
TGCGCCAGCAGCTTGATTTTAGCGGGAGGCAATGAGCAGTTCTTC	CASSLILAGGNEQFF	TRBJ2-1	TRBV5-1	TRBD2	-
TGTGCCAGTAGTCCCGTTTTAAGTGGCGGGGAGCTGTTTTTT	CASSPVLSGGELFF	TRBJ2-2	TRBV19	-	once
TGTGCCAGCTCACCACCCGGCGGGACCACTGAAGCTTTCTTT	CASSPPGGTTEAFF	TRBJ1-1	TRBV18	-	-
TGCAGCGCTGGAGCTACCGGGCCAAGCTTCTACAATGAGCAGTTCTTC	CSAGATGPSFYNEQFF	TRBJ2-1	TRBV29-1	-	few
TGTGCCAGCAGCCTCGACCGATTCTCTGGAAACACCATATATTTT	CASSLDRFSGNTIYF	TRBJ1-3	TRBV7-2	-	once
TGTGCCAGCAGTGTGGACGATGAAAAACTGTTTTTT	CASSVDDEKLFF	TRBJ1-4	TRBV2	-	few
TGCGCCAGCAGCCAAGAAAGGGACAGTGGCCCTGATACGCAGTATTTT	CASSQERDSGPDTQYF	TRBJ2-3	TRBV4-1	TRBD1	-
TGCAGCGTACTGACAGCCACTGAAGCTTTCTTT	CSVLTATEAFF	TRBJ1-1	TRBV29-1	-	-
TGTGCCACCCTCAGGGGGCTGTACGAGCAGTACTTC	CATLRGLYEQYF	TRBJ2-7	TRBV28	TRBD1	-
TGCGCCAGCAGCCCGGGACGTATCGCCTACGAGCAGTACTTC	CASSPGRIAYEQYF	TRBJ2-7	TRBV5-1	-	-
TGTGCCAGCAGCATTCCTGGGTCGCAATCCTACGAGCAGTACTTC	CASSIPGSQSYEQYF	TRBJ2-7	TRBV11-3	-	few
TGTGCCAGCAGCTTTTTGGCAGGGGATATTACCGGGGAGCTGTTTTTT	CASSFLAGDITGELFF	TRBJ2-2	TRBV7-9	-	many
TGCGCCAGCAGCTTGGCTGGACACCGACAAAACTATGGCTACACCTTC	CASSLAGHRQNYGYTF	TRBJ1-2	TRBV5-1	-	few
TGTGCCAGCAGCTTAGAAGCGTGGATGGGGTACGAGCAGTACTTC	CASSLEAWMGYEQYF	TRBJ2-7	TRBV7-8	-	-
TGTGCCAGCAGTGAAACCCGGGAAGGACCCCTCACAGATACGCAGTATTTT	CASSETREGPLTDTQYF	TRBJ2-3	TRBV25-1	-	once
TGTGCCAGCAGTTTAAGGTCTAGCGGGAGGATTCTCGATGAGCAGTTCTTC	CASSLRSSGRILDEQFF	TRBJ2-1	TRBV27	TRBD2	-
TGTGCCACGAGACAGGGCACAGATACGCAGTATTTT	CATRQGTDTQYF	TRBJ2-3	TRBV2	-	-
TGTGCCAGCAGCCAAGATACAGTCAGACAGGGATACTATGGCTACACCTTC	CASSQDTVRQGYYGYTF	TRBJ1-2	TRBV4-2	TRBD1	few
TGTGCCAGTAGTATTAGGAGACTAGCGGGACACAATGAGCAGTTCTTC	CASSIRRLAGHNEQFF	TRBJ2-1	TRBV19	TRBD2	-
TGTGCCAGCAGCTTATCTTCGGACGAGTTGGATGAGCAGTTCTTC	CASSLSSDELDEQFF	TRBJ2-1	TRBV11-2	-	few
TGTGCCAGCAGCACGATAGACAGGCAAGAGACCCAGTACTTC	CASSTIDRQETQYF	TRBJ2-5	TRBV5-4	-	-
TGTGCCAGCACGAGGAACCGGGCCACCGGGGAGCTGTTTTTT	CASTRNRATGELFF	TRBJ2-2	TRBV28	-	-
TGTGCCAGCAGTGGTCAAACACTCCCTGAAGCTTTCTTT	CASSGQTLPEAFF	TRBJ1-1	TRBV2	-	-
TGTGCCAGTAGTGTGAGACTAGCGGGCACCTACGAGCAGTACTTC	CASSVRLAGTYEQYF	TRBJ2-7	TRBV19	TRBD2	-
TGCGCCAGCAGCCCCGGGACTGGGTCCTACAATGAGCAGTTCTTC	CASSPGTGSYNEQFF	TRBJ2-1	TRBV4-1	-	once
TGTGCCAGCACCTCTTCGGGGGACACCTTCTCCTACAATGAGCAGTTCTTC	CASTSSGDTFSYNEQFF	TRBJ2-1	TRBV28	-	-
TGTGCCAGCAGCTTGTTCGCGCAGGGTACGCAGTATTTT	CASSLFAQGTQYF	TRBJ2-3	TRBV5-8	-	-
TGTGCCAGCACCCTTGGACAGGGCGATCAGCCCCAGCATTTT	CASTLGQGDQPQHF	TRBJ1-5	TRBV28	TRBD1	-
TGTGCCAGCAGCCAAGCGGGACAGGGGGCCTACGAGCAGTACTTC	CASSQAGQGAYEQYF	TRBJ2-7	TRBV4-2	TRBD1	-
TGCAGCGTTTACCCCGGGACTAGCGTTGCCCACCAGTTCTTC	CSVYPGTSVAHQFF	TRBJ2-1	TRBV29-1	TRBD2	-
TGTGCCAGCAGTTCACCAGCCCAGGGGCGCTACGAGCAGTACTTC	CASSSPAQGRYEQYF	TRBJ2-7	TRBV27	-	-
TGTGCCAGTAGTATAGGGCTAGCCAGAGAGCAGTTCTTC	CASSIGLAREQFF	TRBJ2-1	TRBV19	-	-
TGTGCCAGCAGTCCCCAGGGGGACTATGGCTACACCTTC	CASSPQGDYGYTF	TRBJ1-2	TRBV28	TRBD1	-
TGTGCCAGTAGTGCGGGGACAGGCCGTTCACTTAATCAGCCCCAGCATTTT	CASSAGTGRSLNQPQHF	TRBJ1-5	TRBV19	TRBD1	once
TGCGCCAGCAGTCAATACGACGCGGGACAGGGGAATAGCAATCAGCCCCAGCATTTT	CASSQYDAGQGNSNQPQHF	TRBJ1-5	TRBV23-1	TRBD1	-
TGTGCCATCACCACGACTAGCGGAGCCTACGAGCAGTACTTC	CAITTTSGAYEQYF	TRBJ2-7	TRBV28	TRBD2	-
TGCGCCAGCAGCTTGGGGACTAGCGCGGGGGAGCAGTTCTTC	CASSLGTSAGEQFF	TRBJ2-1	TRBV5-1	TRBD2	-
TGTGCCAGTAGGGAACAGAGGAACACTGAAGCTTTCTTT	CASREQRNTEAFF	TRBJ1-1	TRBV19	-	-
TGTGCCAGCAGTCTAGCGGGAGGCGGTGATGAGCAGTTCTTC	CASSLAGGGDEQFF	TRBJ2-1	TRBV25-1	TRBD2	few
TGTGCCAGCAGTTTGGGGGGCGCGGAGAACACTGAAGCTTTCTTT	CASSLGGAENTEAFF	TRBJ1-1	TRBV28	-	-
TGTGCCAGCAGCTTAGGAAATGCCAACTACGAGCAGTACTTC	CASSLGNANYEQYF	TRBJ2-7	TRBV7-2	-	-